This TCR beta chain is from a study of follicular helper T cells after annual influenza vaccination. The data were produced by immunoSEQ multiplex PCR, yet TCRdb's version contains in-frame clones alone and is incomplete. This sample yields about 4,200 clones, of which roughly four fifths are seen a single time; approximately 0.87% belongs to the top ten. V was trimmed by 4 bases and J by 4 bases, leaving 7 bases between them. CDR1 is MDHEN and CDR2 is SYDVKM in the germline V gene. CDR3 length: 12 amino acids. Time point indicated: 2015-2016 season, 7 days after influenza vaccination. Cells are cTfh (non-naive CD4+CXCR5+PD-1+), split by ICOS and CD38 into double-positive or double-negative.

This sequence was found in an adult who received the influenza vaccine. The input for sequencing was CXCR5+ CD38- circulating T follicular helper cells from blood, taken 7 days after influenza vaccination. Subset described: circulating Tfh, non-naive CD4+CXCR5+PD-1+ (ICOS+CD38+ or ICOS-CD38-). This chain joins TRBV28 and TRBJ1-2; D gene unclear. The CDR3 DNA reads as TGTGCCAGCAGTTCCTCGATCTATGGCTACACCTTC. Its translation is CASSSSIYGYTF.